This T cell receptor (beta chain) was captured in a study of shared clonotypes between healthy human individuals. Study-wide background: Contributing individuals were two females and a few males aged 18 to 49. Per-donor plates numbered three CD4 naive, three CD4 memory, two CD8 naive and one CD8 memory.

Trimming cost V 0 bases and J 4 bases; bases outside gene matches: 1. The CDR3 covers 15 residues. Germline V gives CDR1 LNHDA, CDR2 SQIVND (reference sequence). Study outcomes and limitations: Sorted-subset samples were not fully sequenced, rarefaction indicated. Naive CD4 clonotype sharing across a handful of donors was 4.5% to 6%.

Data came from immunoSEQ multiplex PCR; TCRdb stores just in-frame clones and leaves some out. Of millions of clones in the sample, about 95% are singletons; the top ten hold 0.9% to 1.4%. As defined, naive CD8 cells were CD45RO-negative and positively selected for CCR7, with terminally differentiated effector memory CD45RA+ cells excluded. Regarding this clone: The antigen is not known.

Sequencing was carried out using naive CD8+ T cells sorted from blood. The sequence derives from a man aged 18 to 35 in good health. The chain is built from TRBV19 and TRBJ1-5; 9 positions match TRBD1. CDR3 DNA: TGTGCCAGTAGTATAGAAGGACAGGGGAATCAGCCCCAGCATTTT. This sequence encodes CASSIEGQGNQPQHF.